The T cell receptor beta chain under discussion was sequenced for a study of T cell changes during pregnancy in multiple sclerosis. TCRdb's table, derived via immunoSEQ multiplex PCR, lists solely in-frame clones and lacks some. The sample has roughly 13,000 clones, approximately 95% seen once; the top ten hold about 2.7%. The starting material was peripheral blood, obtained in the second trimester of pregnancy. The receptor's source is a female donor in good health, enrolled as a control in a pregnancy study.

The CDR3 DNA follows: TGTGCCAGTAGTATAGCAGGGGGCCAAGAGACCCAGTACTTC. Its translation is CASSIAGGQETQYF. J is TRBJ2-5 and V is TRBV19; 7 nucleotides match TRBD1. The length of the CDR3 is 14 residues. Unmatched junction bases numbered 0, after V lost 1 base and J lost 1 base. The V gene's germline CDR1 is LNHDA and CDR2 SQIVND (reference sequence).